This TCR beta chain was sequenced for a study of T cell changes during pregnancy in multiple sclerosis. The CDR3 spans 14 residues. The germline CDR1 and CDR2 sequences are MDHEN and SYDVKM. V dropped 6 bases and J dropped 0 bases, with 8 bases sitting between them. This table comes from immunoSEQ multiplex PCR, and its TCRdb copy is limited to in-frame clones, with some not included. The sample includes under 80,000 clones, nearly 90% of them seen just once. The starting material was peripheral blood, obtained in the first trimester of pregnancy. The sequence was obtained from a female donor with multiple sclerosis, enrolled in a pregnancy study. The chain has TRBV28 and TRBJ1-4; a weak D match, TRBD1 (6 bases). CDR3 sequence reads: CASRGTPTNEKLFF. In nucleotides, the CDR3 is TGTGCCAGCAGAGGGACACCAACTAATGAAAAACTGTTTTTT.